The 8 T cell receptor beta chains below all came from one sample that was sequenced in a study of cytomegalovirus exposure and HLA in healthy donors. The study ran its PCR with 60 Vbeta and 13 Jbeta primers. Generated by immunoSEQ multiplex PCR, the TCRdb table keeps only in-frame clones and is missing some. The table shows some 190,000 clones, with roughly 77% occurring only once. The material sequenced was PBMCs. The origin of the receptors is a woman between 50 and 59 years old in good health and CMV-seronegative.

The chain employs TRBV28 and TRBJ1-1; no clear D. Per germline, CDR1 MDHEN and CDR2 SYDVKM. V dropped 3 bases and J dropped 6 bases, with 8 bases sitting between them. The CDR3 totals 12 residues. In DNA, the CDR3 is TGTGCCAGCAGTTTTTACTTAGCTGAAGCTTTCTTT. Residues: CASSFYLAEAFF.

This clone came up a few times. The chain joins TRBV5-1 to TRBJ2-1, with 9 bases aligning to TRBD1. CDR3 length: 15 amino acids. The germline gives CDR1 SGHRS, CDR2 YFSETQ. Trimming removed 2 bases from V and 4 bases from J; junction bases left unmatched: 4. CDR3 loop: CASSLYRGLYNEQFF. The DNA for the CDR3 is TGCGCCAGCAGCTTATACAGGGGGCTATACAATGAGCAGTTCTTC.

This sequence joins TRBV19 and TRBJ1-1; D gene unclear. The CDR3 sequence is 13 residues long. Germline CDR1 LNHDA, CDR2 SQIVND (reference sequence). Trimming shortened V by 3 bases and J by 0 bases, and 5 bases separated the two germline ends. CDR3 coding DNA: TGTGCCAGTAGTATGACACTGAACACTGAAGCTTTCTTT. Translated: CASSMTLNTEAFF.

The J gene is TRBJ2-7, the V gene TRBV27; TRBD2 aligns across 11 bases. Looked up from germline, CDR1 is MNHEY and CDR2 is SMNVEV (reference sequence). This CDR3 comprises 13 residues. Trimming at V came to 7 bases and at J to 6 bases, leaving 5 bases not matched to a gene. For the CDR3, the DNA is TGTGCCAGCAACCCTAGCGGGAGGAGCGAGCAGTACTTC. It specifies CASNPSGRSEQYF.

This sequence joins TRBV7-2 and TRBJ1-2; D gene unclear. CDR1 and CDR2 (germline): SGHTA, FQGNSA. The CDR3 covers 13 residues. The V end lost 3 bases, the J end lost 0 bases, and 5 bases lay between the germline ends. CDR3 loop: CASSLQTNYGYTF. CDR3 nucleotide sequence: TGTGCCAGCAGCTTGCAGACTAACTATGGCTACACCTTC.

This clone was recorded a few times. Here the CDR3 DNA reads TGTGCCAGCAGCTCCCTTTTGGGCCTAACTGAAGCTTTCTTT. It translates to CASSSLLGLTEAFF. This sequence joins TRBV5-5 and TRBJ1-1; D call uncertain. With 3 bases removed from V and 5 bases from J, the gap between germline ends came to 14 bases. The CDR3 length is 14 residues. The germline V gene encodes CDR1 SGHKS and CDR2 YYEKEE (reference sequence).

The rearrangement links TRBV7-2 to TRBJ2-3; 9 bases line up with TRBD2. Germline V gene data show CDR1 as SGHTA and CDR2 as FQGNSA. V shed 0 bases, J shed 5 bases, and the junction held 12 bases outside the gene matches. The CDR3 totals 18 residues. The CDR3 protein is CASSLAPPASGAKDTQYF. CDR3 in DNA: TGTGCCAGCAGCTTAGCGCCCCCAGCTAGCGGGGCAAAAGATACGCAGTATTTT. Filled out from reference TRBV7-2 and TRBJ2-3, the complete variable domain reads GAGVSQSPSNKVTEKGKDVELRCDPISGHTALYWYRQSLGQGLEFLIYFQGNSAPDKSGLPSDRFSAERTGGSVSTLTIQRTQQEDSAVYLCASSLAPPASGAKDTQYFGPGTRLTVL.

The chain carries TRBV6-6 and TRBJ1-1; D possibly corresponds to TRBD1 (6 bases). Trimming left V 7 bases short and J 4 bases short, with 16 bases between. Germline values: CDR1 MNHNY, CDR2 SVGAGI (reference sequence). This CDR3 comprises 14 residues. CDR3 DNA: TGTGCCAGCAATGCCTATCAGGGGTCCACTGAAGCTTTCTTT. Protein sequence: CASNAYQGSTEAFF.